The sequence of this T cell receptor (beta chain) was determined in a study of PD-1 blockade in classical Hodgkin lymphoma. The CDR3 has 13 residues. Per germline, CDR1 MNHEY and CDR2 SMNVEV (reference sequence). Unmatched junction bases numbered 7, after V lost 8 bases and J lost 5 bases. Produced via immunoSEQ multiplex PCR; TCRdb's table is partial and in-frame only. The sample yields tens of thousands of clones, over 85% seen once. Concerning this clone: Its antigen is not identified.

Study-wide results and limits: CD4+ TCR diversity rose significantly by C4D1, and CD8+ TCR diversity did not.

Time point noted: cycle 4 day 1 (C4D1), after 6 weeks of nivolumab. Relapse after autologous stem cell transplantation occurred in every patient, and brentuximab vedotin exposure varied. This chain joins TRBV27 and TRBJ1-1, with TRBD1 identical over 8 bases. The clonotype comes from a human donor with classical Hodgkin lymphoma. Sequenced here: peripheral blood mononuclear cells (PBMCs), sampled before the fourth cycle of nivolumab. The CDR3 loop is CASPPQGETEAFF. CDR3 sequence (DNA): TGTGCCAGCCCCCCACAGGGGGAAACTGAAGCTTTCTTT.